This T cell receptor (beta chain) was obtained from a study of cytomegalovirus exposure and HLA in healthy donors. CDR3 length: 15 amino acids. Germline CDR1 reads MDHEN; CDR2 reads SYDVKM. Trimming at V came to 3 bases and at J to 5 bases, leaving 9 bases not matched to a gene. Donors were drawn from the roughly 130-subject validation cohort, separate from the approximately 640-subject first cohort. The protocol was immunoSEQ multiplex PCR, while the TCRdb copy is restricted to in-frame clones and leaves out a portion. Of approximately 240,000 clones listed, 75% to 95% are singletons. The chain couples TRBV28 to TRBJ1-2; 7 bases align to TRBD1. This clonotype was sampled from a young woman in good health and CMV-seronegative. Sequencing used PBMCs. The CDR3 DNA is TGTGCCAGCAGTTTCGGGGACAGATTGGGGTATGGCTACACCTTC. Its translation is CASSFGDRLGYGYTF.